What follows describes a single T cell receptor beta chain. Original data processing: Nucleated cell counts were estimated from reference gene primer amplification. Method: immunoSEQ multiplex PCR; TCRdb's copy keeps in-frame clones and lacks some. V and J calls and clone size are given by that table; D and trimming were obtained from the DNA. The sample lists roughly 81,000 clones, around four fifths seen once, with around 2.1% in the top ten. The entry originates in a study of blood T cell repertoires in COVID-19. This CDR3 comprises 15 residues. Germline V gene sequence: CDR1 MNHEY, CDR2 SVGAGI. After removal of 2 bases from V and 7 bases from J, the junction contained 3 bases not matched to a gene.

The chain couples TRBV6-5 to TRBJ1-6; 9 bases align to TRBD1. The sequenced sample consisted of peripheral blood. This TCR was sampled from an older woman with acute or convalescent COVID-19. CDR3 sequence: CASSYVGTGNSPLHF. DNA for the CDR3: TGTGCCAGCAGTTACGTGGGGACAGGGAATTCACCCCTCCACTTT.